The 6 T cell receptor beta chains below all came from one sample that was sequenced in a study of neurological immune-mediated disorders. TCRdb reprocessed the 5' RACE reads with MiXCR, giving one entry per CDR3 protein. The sample records 70,000 or so distinct CDR3 sequences, 3.2% being singletons. Material for sequencing was PBMCs. These receptors all come from a woman between 50 and 59 years old with multiple sclerosis.

There are many counts of this clonotype. The chain carries TRBV5-1 and TRBJ2-4, with D perhaps matching TRBD1 (5 bases). The V end lost 3 bases, the J end lost 8 bases, and 15 bases lay between the germline ends. The CDR3 is 14 residues long. The germline gives CDR1 SGHRS, CDR2 YFSETQ. This chain's CDR3 is CASSSTAVRDIQYF. The CDR3 DNA sequence: TGCGCCAGCAGCTCGACAGCCGTGAGAGACATTCAGTACTTC.

This clonotype was recorded at least ten times. The chain uses TRBV20-1 and TRBJ1-1; D ambiguous. Trimming took 3 bases from V and 8 from J, leaving 13 bases between them. This CDR3 is built from 12 residues. Germline CDR1 and CDR2: DFQATT and SNEGSKA (reference sequence). CDR3 protein: CSASKTGTEAFF. DNA of the CDR3: TGCAGTGCTAGTAAAACGGGTACCGAAGCTTTCTTT.

The chain recombines TRBV5-1 with TRBJ1-5, with 8 nucleotides matching TRBD1. The junction had 2 bases not matched to a gene; V was cut back by 4 bases and J by 5 bases. The germline V gene has CDR1 SGHRS and CDR2 YFSETQ. This CDR3 comprises 13 residues. The CDR3 loop reads CASSVTGDQPQHF. The CDR3 nucleotides are TGCGCCAGCAGCGTGACAGGGGATCAGCCCCAGCATTTT.

This clonotype was recorded at least ten times. This chain joins TRBV7-2 and TRBJ1-4; D not certain. The CDR3 loop spans 11 amino acids. Germline-derived CDR1 and CDR2 are SGHTA and FQGNSA. V lost 5 bases, J lost 7 bases, and 5 bases lay in between. Here the CDR3 DNA reads TGTGCCAGCAGCATCAGTGAAAAACTGTTTTTT. Protein sequence: CASSISEKLFF.

This clonotype was recorded many times. This chain joins TRBV12-3 or TRBV12-4 and TRBJ1-1; D not certain. The CDR3 has 12 amino acids. The ends were cut back, 5 bases at V and 1 base at J, with 5 bases in the middle. In DNA form, the CDR3 reads TGTGCCAGCAGTCGGGGGAACACTGAAGCTTTCTTT. It encodes CASSRGNTEAFF.

The table lists this clonotype with many counts. V is TRBV2 and J is TRBJ1-2; no reliable D call. The germline CDR1 and CDR2 sequences are SNHLY and FYNNEI. The CDR3 consists of 13 residues. The V end was cut by 8 bases, the J end by 6 bases, with 16 bases between. CDR3 coding DNA: TGTGCCAGCCTACCGGGGATCGGCGATGGCTACACCTTC. Translation: CASLPGIGDGYTF.